The clone carrying this T cell receptor (beta chain) was seen just once. TCRdb's copy holds only in-frame clones and misses some; the assay was immunoSEQ multiplex PCR. The sample lists 200,000 to 250,000 clones, about four fifths occurring once. This entry belongs to a study of blood T cell repertoires in COVID-19. Germline CDR1 is MRHNA and CDR2 is SNTAGT. The junction had 1 base not matched to a gene; V was cut back by 6 bases and J by 6 bases. The CDR3 has 14 residues. J is TRBJ2-2 and V is TRBV6-4; TRBD2 aligns across 13 bases. The sequenced sample was peripheral blood. This receptor was obtained from a woman aged 80 or over with acute or convalescent COVID-19. Here the CDR3 reads CASRGLAGAGELFF. In nucleotides, the CDR3 is TGTGCCAGCAGAGGACTAGCGGGGGCCGGGGAGCTGTTTTTT.